A selection of T cell receptor beta chains follows, all from one sample in a study of blood T cell repertoires in COVID-19. Data came from immunoSEQ multiplex PCR; TCRdb stores just in-frame clones and leaves some out. Found here are just under 150,000 clones, 75% to 90% of them singletons; the top ten hold 4.8%. The sample taken for sequencing was peripheral blood. These receptors were obtained from a human donor in a cohort sampled during active COVID-19. CDR3s include the opening cysteine and the closing phenylalanine or tryptophan. The order of the fields is clone size, V gene, D gene, CDR3 length, J gene, CDR3 DNA, CDR3 protein. D genes are given only for firm matches. Not every row has a clone size; where given, it reads once, few, many or a size class.

.	TRBV6-5	TRBD2	15	TRBJ2-2	TGTGCCAGCAGGAGAGCGGGACTGAACACCGGGGAGCTGTTTTTT	CASRRAGLNTGELFF
.	TRBV28	.	11	TRBJ2-7	TGTGCCAGCACCGGCCCGGGCGAGCAGTACTTC	CASTGPGEQYF
few	TRBV29-1	TRBD2	13	TRBJ2-7	TGCAGCGTTGTAGCGGGGGGGGCCGACGAGCAGTACTTC	CSVVAGGADEQYF
.	TRBV19	TRBD1	14	TRBJ1-1	TGTGCCAGTAGTATAACAGGGGAATCCACTGAAGCTTTCTTT	CASSITGESTEAFF
.	TRBV7-7	.	13	TRBJ2-5	TGTGCTAGCAGTTACGGGGCGGGGGAGACCCAGTACTTC	CASSYGAGETQYF
.	TRBV19	TRBD1	13	TRBJ1-5	TGTGCCAGTAGAGACAGGGGAGGACAGCCCCAGCATTTT	CASRDRGGQPQHF
.	TRBV5-4	.	15	TRBJ1-6	TGTGCCAGCAGCCGAATCGACCCAGAGGGTTCACCCCTCCACTTT	CASSRIDPEGSPLHF
.	TRBV19	.	15	TRBJ1-6	TGTGCCACATCTTCCCGGAGCTCCTATAATTCACCCCTCCACTTT	CATSSRSSYNSPLHF
.	TRBV7-8	TRBD1	15	TRBJ2-1	TGTGCCAGCAGCCCGAAGACAGGGGGTTTTAATGAGCAGTTCTTC	CASSPKTGGFNEQFF
.	TRBV5-1	TRBD1	15	TRBJ1-1	TGCGCCAGCAGCCGCCGGACAGGGCGGGACACTGAAGCTTTCTTT	CASSRRTGRDTEAFF
once	TRBV2	TRBD2	15	TRBJ2-1	TGTGCCAGCAGGGGACTAGCGGGGTACTACAATGAGCAGTTCTTC	CASRGLAGYYNEQFF
.	TRBV5-1	.	15	TRBJ2-1	TGCGCCAGCAGCTTGGGGCAGTTTTCCTACAATGAGCAGTTCTTC	CASSLGQFSYNEQFF
.	TRBV19	.	12	TRBJ1-1	TGTGCCAGTAGTGGGCCGAACACTGAAGCTTTCTTT	CASSGPNTEAFF
.	TRBV19	.	13	TRBJ1-1	TGTGCCAGTAGTATGGGGCAGTACACTGAAGCTTTCTTT	CASSMGQYTEAFF
few	TRBV11-2	TRBD1	13	TRBJ1-1	TGTGCCAGCAGCTTAGCAGGGGGCACTGAAGCTTTCTTT	CASSLAGGTEAFF
.	TRBV19	TRBD1	15	TRBJ2-7	TGTGCCAGTAGTCTGCCGGGACAGGGGGCCTACGAGCAGTACTTC	CASSLPGQGAYEQYF
.	TRBV2	.	14	TRBJ1-2	TGTGCCAGCAGTGATTCCGTTCCGAACTATGGCTACACCTTC	CASSDSVPNYGYTF
.	TRBV28	TRBD2	12	TRBJ2-3	TGTGCCAGCAGAGCGGGGGTAGATACGCAGTATTTT	CASRAGVDTQYF
.	TRBV2	.	15	TRBJ1-2	TGTGCCAGCAGTGAAGTACTGCTGCCCCCGAATGGCTACACCTTC	CASSEVLLPPNGYTF
.	TRBV6-1	TRBD1	16	TRBJ1-3	TGTGCCAGCAGTGAACGACCCGGGACAGGGGGGGTGCAAATATATTTT	CASSERPGTGGVQIYF
medium-sized	TRBV6-5	.	14	TRBJ2-7	TGTGCCAGCAGGCCAAGAAACAGGGAATACGAGCAGTACTTC	CASRPRNREYEQYF
.	TRBV27	TRBD1	19	TRBJ2-5	TGTGCCAGCAGTTCCCTAGACGGGACAGGGGGCCGTACGAGGGAGACCCAGTACTTC	CASSSLDGTGGRTRETQYF
.	TRBV10-3	.	16	TRBJ1-2	TGTGCCATCAGTGGTCCCGTCGGGGGTAAGGGCTATGGCTACACCTTC	CAISGPVGGKGYGYTF
.	TRBV30	.	14	TRBJ1-3	TGTGCCTGGAGCGTACTTTGGGAGAGACACACCATATATTTT	CAWSVLWERHTIYF
.	TRBV5-1	.	16	TRBJ2-2	TGCGCCAGCAGCTTGGTCGGGAACGCGAACACCGGGGAGCTGTTTTTT	CASSLVGNANTGELFF
.	TRBV5-1	TRBD1	16	TRBJ1-1	TGCGCCAGCAGCCGGGGACAGGGGGCTAGGAACACTGAAGCTTTCTTT	CASSRGQGARNTEAFF
.	TRBV6-4	TRBD1	15	TRBJ2-3	TGTGCCAGCAGCCAGGGACAGTCTAGCACAGATACGCAGTATTTT	CASSQGQSSTDTQYF
.	TRBV11-1	.	15	TRBJ2-5	TGTGCCAGCAGTCAGGGTAGGGGTGACCAAGAGACCCAGTACTTC	CASSQGRGDQETQYF
.	TRBV3-1/TRBV3-2	.	13	TRBJ1-2	TGTGCCAGCAGCCTCGGCGGGCAGACCGTCTACACCTTC	CASSLGGQTVYTF
.	TRBV2	.	12	TRBJ1-1	TGTGCCAGCAGCCTGGGGAGCCCTGAAGCTTTCTTT	CASSLGSPEAFF
.	TRBV9	.	14	TRBJ2-1	TGTGCCAGCAGCGCCGCTCCTACCGGGGATGAGCAGTTCTTC	CASSAAPTGDEQFF
.	TRBV10-3	.	13	TRBJ1-6	TGTGCCATCAGAGAGACAGTTAATTCACCCCTCCACTTT	CAIRETVNSPLHF
.	TRBV5-1	.	18	TRBJ1-3	TGCGCCAGCAGCCCCGGGGCAAGGGGGAAAGTCTCTGGAAACACCATATATTTT	CASSPGARGKVSGNTIYF
.	TRBV2	.	13	TRBJ1-1	TGTGCCAGCAGTGAATATGGCACGGGGGAAGCTTTCTTT	CASSEYGTGEAFF
.	TRBV5-1	.	13	TRBJ2-2	TGCGCCAGCAGCCCAGTTGCCACCGGGGAGCTGTTTTTT	CASSPVATGELFF
.	TRBV6-6	TRBD1	16	TRBJ1-1	TGTGCCAGCAGTTATGGGACAGGGGGTCGTCTCACTGAAGCTTTCTTT	CASSYGTGGRLTEAFF
once	TRBV10-2	TRBD2	16	TRBJ2-3	TGCGCCAGCAGTGGACTGACTAGCGGGGGTACAGATACGCAGTATTTT	CASSGLTSGGTDTQYF
.	TRBV7-9	.	15	TRBJ2-2	TGTGCCAGCAGCGAGACTGGAGGGCCCACCGGGGAGCTGTTTTTT	CASSETGGPTGELFF
.	TRBV29-1	TRBD2	14	TRBJ2-3	TGCAGCGTCTGGGGGGGAACTAGCACAGATACGCAGTATTTT	CSVWGGTSTDTQYF
.	TRBV19	.	14	TRBJ1-1	TGTGCCAGTAGTATGTCTACTTTTGACACTGAAGCTTTCTTT	CASSMSTFDTEAFF
.	TRBV5-1	.	17	TRBJ2-1	TGCGCCAGCAGCTTCTTGGTTGGGGCTCGCGTTGGGAATGAGCAGTTCTTC	CASSFLVGARVGNEQFF